The TCR beta chain under discussion was sequenced for a study of CD8 T cells in Susac syndrome. Reverse transcription of 0.5 to 1 ug RNA was performed with random hexamers. One entry per CDR3 protein, called by TCRdb with MiXCR from the immunoSEQ multiplex PCR reads. Of tens of thousands of distinct CDR3 sequences in the sample, 93% were seen once. Trimming removed 4 bases from V and 0 bases from J, with 13 bases in between. CDR3 length: 15 residues. Germline V gene data show CDR1 as MDHEN and CDR2 as SYDVKM. Study results and limitations: When the CD4+ T cell repertoires of patients with Susac syndrome were examined, they did not show any clonal expansion.

Note on this clonotype: Its antigen remains unknown.

The receptor comes from a human donor with Susac syndrome. The specimen was CD4+ T cells from PBMCs. The V and J genes are TRBV28 and TRBJ2-7; the D is unclear. CDR3 in amino acids: CASSSVQQSSYEQYF. The CDR3 DNA sequence: TGTGCCAGCAGTTCGGTCCAACAGAGCTCCTACGAGCAGTACTTC.